This TCR beta chain was sequenced for a study of cytomegalovirus exposure and HLA in healthy donors (dated by TCRdb to the late 2010s). Background for the entire study: An earlier analysis of approximately 640 of the donors reported 250 to 300 Gb of sequence data and some 120 million unique TCR beta sequences from around 200 million T cells. Roughly 300 gigabases of sequencing data and tens of millions of unique TCR sequences were included in an early release covering about 700 HLA-typed donors. The genetic ancestry cluster associated with self-reported Caucasian donors included roughly 84% of the roughly 410 genotyped donors. The study was designed to test whether signatures of past pathogen exposure could be identified by cataloging public T cell receptors. The study profiled the T cell repertoires of under 850 subjects by immunosequencing and related them to cytomegalovirus serostatus. A separate validation cohort of roughly 110 different subjects was used in addition to the approximately 670-subject first cohort. To predict cytomegalovirus infection status, the study combined high-throughput TCR immunosequencing, statistical association of individual TCRs with disease status, and machine learning. To study patterns of TCR occurrence, a later analysis re-analyzed previously published TCR beta repertoires from several hundred donors and added high-resolution HLA genotyping. Rather than using new phenotypic data, the later analysis identified candidate immune exposures from TCR beta sequences and from how often those sequences occurred across donors. An earlier analysis of roughly 600 of the donors used high-throughput TCR beta sequencing to judge whether each TCR beta V gene segment behaved as functional or pseudogenic. Donor age, sex, ethnicity and CMV serostatus were collected together with the repertoire data. A later genetic analysis took genome-wide SNP genotypes for about three fifths of the 666 donors and used that subset as a discovery cohort. Every discovery cohort repertoire had been produced on one sequencing platform. HLA typing included class I and class II loci at four-digit resolution. The number of typed donors differed by locus: roughly 629-640 for A, B, C, DRB1 and DQB1; some 500 for DQA1; roughly 600 for DPA1; and approximately 450 for DPB1. About 5 DR-DQ haplotypes were handled as single units for association and clustering, since linkage in the cohort was strong. Among some 400 genotyped donors of the cohort, an average of about 240,000 unique TCR beta nucleotide sequences was sequenced per donor, of which about 18% were non-productive.

The germline V gene specifies MGHRA as CDR1 and YSYEKL as CDR2. After removal of 2 bases from V and 2 bases from J, the junction retains 5 bases not matched to a gene. The CDR3 holds 15 amino acids from the cysteine to the phenylalanine. The retained sequence is limited to the CDR3, 45 bases, with the frame set at the first base. With respect to this clone: The clone's antigen remains unknown. There are no base qualities to consult, and no much larger clone falls within one base.

The library relied on the immunoSEQ multiplex PCR assay. A mixture of 60 forward primers for TCR Vbeta segments and 13 reverse primers for TCR Jbeta segments was used in the multiplex PCR. A multiplex PCR assay on genomic DNA amplified the CDR3 region of rearranged TCR beta genes. The amplified TCR beta libraries were sequenced on the Illumina HiSeq System as 87-base-pair reads. The authors' pipeline ran thus. In a later analysis, about 80 million unique TCR beta chains were counted across the roughly 670 repertoires, and roughly 11 million of these chains were shared by at least two donors. A nearest-neighbor algorithm error-corrected the raw reads and collapsed the reads into unique sequences, merging closely related sequences to remove PCR and sequencing errors. CDR3 sequences were aligned to IMGT reference sequences to assign V, D and J gene segments. For a sequence to be retained, a match of at least six nucleotides to both a V gene segment and a J gene segment was required. Rearrangements were classified as productive when the CDR3 lacked stop codons and remained in frame with V and J, and all other rearrangements were classified as non-productive. Following IMGT convention, CDR3 was defined as the stretch from the second conserved V-encoded cysteine to the conserved J-encoded phenylalanine. Sequences without an unambiguous match to a single V gene segment were excluded from the earlier analysis of 450 to 750 of the donors. In an earlier analysis of 587 of the donors, V segments were called functional above 56.7% productive rearrangements and were called segregating when the between-donor standard deviation exceeded 5%. To diagnose cytomegalovirus status from the catalog of TCR beta chain sequences, a statistical classification framework was built. In a later analysis, TCR nucleotide sequences were compared against IMGT/GENE-DB human TR gene sequences so that V and J genes could be assigned. The TCRdist pipeline was used in a later analysis to assign CDR3 sequences and most-parsimonious VDJ recombination scenarios. In a later analysis, each TCR beta chain was defined by its CDR3 amino acid sequence together with its V-gene family, and reads without a unique V-gene family were excluded. To address suspected cross-contamination and a sequencing artifact, a later analysis removed 450 to 700 highly shared, low-generation-probability nucleotide sequences. For each public chain, a later analysis derived a clonal expansion index from normalized ranks of inferred template counts within each repertoire. In a later analysis, generation probabilities were computed using a VDJ recombination model fitted to out-of-frame rearrangements, and the results were checked against IGoR. In a later analysis, hypergeometric tests were used to score TCR-TCR, TCR-HLA and TCR-CMV co-occurrence, with a repertoire-size bias correction applied to TCR pairs. A later analysis estimated false discovery rates by permuting HLA or CMV assignments 20 times. In a later analysis, co-occurring TCRs were grouped using DBSCAN, with TCRdist sequence similarity added in when clustering inside HLA-allele-positive subsets. Co-occurrence clustering excluded repertoires with fewer than 30,000 or more than 120,000 public chains, plus five with anomalous nucleotide sharing. Drawn from immuneACCESS, this table holds only the in-frame rearrangements with V and J called that TCRdb kept. Clones are partly lost; checked studies trace under half to an unresolved V gene and leave the rest unexplained. D and trimming were read from the DNA, whereas the V and J calls and clone size are those reported in that table. The sample table records 130,000 to 150,000 clones; around four fifths of these occur just once. The top ten clones comprise approximately 2.1% of the sample.

In total, roughly 670 healthy bone marrow donors made up the cohort. At the time of sampling, all cohort members were nominally healthy, though unrecorded immune exposures were likely present. The donor was CMV seronegative and belonged to the group of around 400 seronegative cohort members. Each donor provided a peripheral blood sample, and peripheral blood mononuclear cells were used for TCR beta sequencing. The Qiagen DNeasy Blood Extraction Kit was used to extract genomic DNA from the blood cell samples. What the authors observed across the whole study: Some IMGT-functional V segments, including TRBV6-2 and TRBV6-3, could not be told apart with the 87-base-pair reads, so those segments were excluded. The classifier was reported to diagnose cytomegalovirus status with high specificity and sensitivity in both the original and validation cohorts. The sequencing pipeline was judged likely to have produced a cluster of highly shared sequence variants as a technical artifact. In a later analysis, 15,000 to 20,000 TCR beta sequences were associated with specific HLA alleles at a false discovery rate of 0.05. The presence/absence analyses assumed that sequencing depth was roughly uniform across donors, and that assumption may not be true. When HLA alleles, especially DR and DQ, strongly co-occurred, attributing TCR associations to individual alleles was difficult. In this cohort, only TCR beta chains were sequenced, and detectable features were limited by the absence of alpha or paired-chain data. Because HLA typing was missing for some donors at each locus, association tests included only the typed subset. The authors suggested that the approach could potentially be generalized to other disease states and immunological phenotypes. Immune exposure information for the cohort was limited to CMV serostatus. Linkage disequilibrium might explain the correlated functional status among segregating V segments, but an unknown experimental factor could not be ruled out. Across donors, most TCR sequences were observed very rarely, whereas some public TCRs were present in many individuals. A further reported finding was that TCR beta sequences accurately predicted the HLA-A and HLA-B alleles for most subjects in the first cohort. An earlier analysis of approximately 530 of the donors showed that most TCR beta V segments appeared in productive rearrangements either about 90% or about 30% of the time, which broadly matched IMGT annotations. In a later analysis, several top co-occurrence clusters were reported to appear linked to parvovirus B19, influenza, CMV and Epstein-Barr virus. In vitro tests confirmed that a few of the cytomegalovirus-associated TCR beta chains recognize cytomegalovirus antigens. According to a later analysis, most CMV-associated TCR beta chains appeared to be HLA-restricted, and the HLA associations seemed to be driven largely by CMV exposure. Because counts were too low, approximately 18 rarely observed V segments, including chromosome 9 orphons, were excluded from the earlier analysis of several hundred of the donors. An association between a missense DCLRE1C variant and V-gene and J-gene trimming of TCR beta chains was found in a later genetic analysis and replicated in an independent cohort. A later analysis found that HLA-associated TCR beta chains were more clonally expanded and had lower generation probabilities than equally common non-associated chains. The study listed around 160 TCR beta chains as associated with cytomegalovirus. A later genetic analysis reported fewer N-insertions in productive TCRs among donors in an Asian-associated ancestry cluster than the approximately 700-donor mean. A later analysis found that TCR association rates varied across HLA loci, with DRB1 alleles showing the most associated TCRs and HLA-C alleles the fewest.

The TCR sequence derives from a man aged 25-45 years in good health and CMV-seronegative. The chain employs TRBV4-1 and TRBJ1-2; 7 bases in the middle match TRBD1. Sample: PBMCs. The DNA is as follows: TGCGCCAGCAGCCAATTCCCGGGACAGAACTATGGCTACACCTTC. Its product reads: CASSQFPGQNYGYTF.